Below are 8 T cell receptor beta chains sequenced from a single sample in a study of cytomegalovirus exposure and HLA in healthy donors. This PCR relied on a set of 60 Vbeta primers and 13 Jbeta primers. Sequencing was performed with immunoSEQ multiplex PCR; in TCRdb, only in-frame clones are kept and a portion is missing. Among 200,000 to 300,000 clones listed, more than 70% were seen once. Sequenced input: PBMCs. The receptors here all came from a boy aged 5-17 years in good health and CMV-seronegative.

This clone was seen a single time. Mismatch with germline at one junction end may stem from a read error. V is TRBV29-1 and J is TRBJ1-2; 8 bases align to TRBD1. This CDR3 is 14 amino acids long. The germline gives CDR1 SQVTM, CDR2 ANQGSEA. CDR3 sequence: CSVESDREKSGYAF. CDR3 bases: TGCAGCGTTGAATCGGACAGGGAGAAGAGTGGCTACGCCTTC.

This rearrangement joins TRBV2 to TRBJ1-2; maybe TRBD1 (6 bases). CDR1 is SNHLY and CDR2 is FYNNEI in the germline V gene. The CDR3 spans 15 residues. The V and J ends lost 11 bases and 4 bases respectively, with 23 bases between them. The CDR3 region has the DNA TGTGCCCGACCAGCGGACATCAGGGGAGCCTATGGCTACACCTTC. It specifies CARPADIRGAYGYTF.

The CDR3 loop is CAIRETQGTDTQYF. The CDR3 DNA follows: TGTGCCATCAGGGAGACCCAGGGGACCGATACGCAGTATTTT. The J gene is TRBJ2-3, the V gene TRBV10-3, with TRBD1 as a possible D gene (6 bases). In germline, CDR1 is ENHRY, CDR2 SYGVKD. This CDR3 spans 14 amino acids. Trimming pared 6 bases from V and 6 bases from J, leaving 16 bases between.

This chain uses TRBV6-5 with TRBJ2-7; 9 bases map to TRBD2. J lost 4 bases, V lost 7 bases, and 8 bases had no gene match. Germline values: CDR1 MNHEY, CDR2 SVGAGI. This CDR3 contains 14 residues. DNA of the CDR3: TGTGCCAGCATTGGTAGCGGGAGTATTTACGAGCAGTACTTC. Its translation is CASIGSGSIYEQYF.

The J gene is TRBJ2-3, the V gene TRBV4-1; no definite D call. Trimming left V 1 base short and J 0 bases short, with 11 bases between. The germline CDR1 and CDR2 sequences are MGHRA and YSYEKL. This CDR3 has 16 residues. The CDR3 reads CASSQVPSLSTDTQYF. CDR3 in DNA: TGCGCCAGCAGCCAAGTCCCCTCACTTAGCACAGATACGCAGTATTTT.

The V and J genes are TRBV7-9 and TRBJ2-3; D is perhaps TRBD2 (5 bases). CDR1 SEHNR and CDR2 FQNEAQ come from the germline V gene (reference sequence). The CDR3 is made up of 15 amino acids. V shed 4 bases and J shed 0 bases, with 11 bases lying between them. In DNA, the CDR3 is TGTGCCAGCAGCTCACCCCGGGGTAGCACAGATACGCAGTATTTT. It yields the protein CASSSPRGSTDTQYF.

The CDR3 nucleotides are TGTGCCAGCAGCCCCTATGGTGGCGGGATGACCACAGATACGCAGTATTTT. Its protein product is CASSPYGGGMTTDTQYF. V usage is TRBV9 and J usage is TRBJ2-3; TRBD2 might be the D (6 bases). Germline V gene data show CDR1 as SGDLS and CDR2 as YYNGEE. The CDR3 consists of 17 residues. Trimming shortened V by 4 bases and J by 2 bases, and 20 bases separated the two germline ends.

J is TRBJ2-5 and V is TRBV2; 14 bases match TRBD2. The V gene end was trimmed by 2 bases and the J gene end by 5 bases; junction bases not matched to a gene: 4. Germline assignment: CDR1 SNHLY and CDR2 FYNNEI. CDR3 size: 16 residues. The CDR3 here is CASSETGLAGVETQYF. The DNA of the CDR3 is TGTGCCAGCAGTGAAACGGGACTAGCGGGAGTCGAGACCCAGTACTTC.